The entry below describes one T cell receptor (beta chain). Its antigen is as yet unknown. This entry is derived from a study of shared clonotypes between healthy human individuals. In the study overall: CD4 naive and memory got three plates each, CD8 naive two, CD8 memory one.

At deep level, the assay was performed. Assay used: immunoSEQ multiplex PCR; TCRdb lists only in-frame clones, some missing. The sample has about 1.4 million clones, 95% to 97% seen once; the top ten hold roughly 1.2%. General observations from the study: Naive subsets generally had larger estimated richness than memory subsets.

This CDR3 contains 14 residues. CDR1 is SQVTM and CDR2 is ANQGSEA in the germline V gene. V lost 5 bases and J lost 0, with 12 bases in between. This chain connects TRBV29-1 to TRBJ2-3; D might be TRBD2 (5 bases). This clonotype was obtained from a man aged 25 to 45 in good health. The sample was naive CD4+ T cells sorted from blood. Stated subset: CD45RA+ positively selected. DNA of the CDR3: TGCAGCGTTTGGGGAGTGTCAAGCACAGATACGCAGTATTTT. Amino acids: CSVWGVSSTDTQYF.